This TCR beta chain was identified in a study of blood T cell repertoires in COVID-19. Study-level information: The analysed material was cDNA or gDNA that came from T cells, B-cell-depleted T cells, or PBMCs.

Original analysis: Nucleated cell counts were estimated from reference gene primer amplification. Some clones are missing from TCRdb's copy, which holds only in-frame ones; the method was immunoSEQ multiplex PCR. Clonal size and the V and J genes are those of that table, whereas D and trimming came from the DNA. The table has 450,000 or so clones, about 90% seen once; the top ten hold roughly 0.87%. The ends were cut back, 4 bases at V and 6 bases at J, with 13 bases in the middle. Germline V gives CDR1 LNHDA, CDR2 SQIVND (reference sequence). The CDR3 runs 14 residues. A single count supports this clone.

The clonotype originates from a man aged 18 to 35 with COVID-19, enrolled during active disease. Sequencing was done on a sample of peripheral blood. This chain links TRBV19 with TRBJ2-1, with D tentatively TRBD2 (6 bases). The CDR3 DNA reads as TGTGCCAGTAGTAAGTGGGAGACTAGCAATGAGCAGTTCTTC. It codes for CASSKWETSNEQFF.